A selection of T cell receptor beta chains follows, all from one sample in a study of T-cell memory formation after mild COVID-19. TCRdb analysed the 5' RACE reads with MiXCR anew, one entry per CDR3 protein. The sample lists 250,000 to 300,000 distinct CDR3 sequences; about a sixth were seen once. Sequencing used PBMCs or a T cell subset sorted from them (not recorded which). The receptors come from a man aged 18-30 years who had mild COVID-19 (a few samples of this study predate the infection). Cell type and time point are not known. Each CDR3 is given with its conserved first and last residue. Fields, in order: V gene, clone size, J gene, D gene, CDR3 DNA, CDR3 protein. The D gene is left open where the match is weak. For some rows the clone size is stated as once, few or many, or as a class when expanded; others skip it.

TRBV5-1	few	TRBJ1-6	-	TGCGCCAGCACGGAAAATTCACCCCTCCACTTT	CASTENSPLHF
TRBV20-1	-	TRBJ2-3	TRBD2	TGCAGTGCTGAAGCGGGGGCCTCAGATACGCAGTATTTT	CSAEAGASDTQYF
TRBV11-2	-	TRBJ2-7	TRBD1	TGTGCCAGCAGCTTACTCACAGGGGACGAGCAGTACTTC	CASSLLTGDEQYF
TRBV20-1	-	TRBJ1-2	TRBD1	TGCAGCGCTTCCACGACAGGGCTTTATGGCTACACCTTC	CSASTTGLYGYTF
TRBV7-9	-	TRBJ2-1	-	TGTGCCAGCAGCCCCCCGATGGCAGACCACAATGAGCAGTTCTTC	CASSPPMADHNEQFF
TRBV7-9	few	TRBJ2-5	-	TGTGCCAGCAGCTCACCGACAGGACAAGAGACCCAGTACTTC	CASSSPTGQETQYF
TRBV7-9	few	TRBJ2-3	TRBD1	TGTGCCAGCAGCCCGCCCCGGGACAGGGGGCTTGGCACAGATACGCAGTATTTT	CASSPPRDRGLGTDTQYF
TRBV6-2/TRBV6-3	-	TRBJ2-6	TRBD1	TGTGCCAGCGGGACAGCTGGGGCCAACGTCCTGACTTTC	CASGTAGANVLTF
TRBV6-5	-	TRBJ1-3	-	TGTGCCAGCAGTTACTCCGGACAGCCGGCTGGAAACACCATATATTTT	CASSYSGQPAGNTIYF
TRBV5-1	few	TRBJ2-2	-	TGCGCCAGCAGCTTGGCTAGGGCAGAAAACACCGGGGAGCTGTTTTTT	CASSLARAENTGELFF
TRBV6-1	-	TRBJ2-4	-	TGTGCCAGCAGTGGAGGGTGGGCCAAAAACATTCAGTACTTC	CASSGGWAKNIQYF
TRBV18	-	TRBJ1-5	-	TGTGCCAGCTCACCACCCCCAGGGCTGGGTCAGCCCCAGCATTTT	CASSPPPGLGQPQHF
TRBV11-2	-	TRBJ2-2	TRBD2	TGTGCCAGCAGCTCAGAGGGCAGCGGGGGGTTCGCGAACACCGGGGAGCTGTTTTTT	CASSSEGSGGFANTGELFF
TRBV9	few	TRBJ2-3	TRBD2	TGTGCCAGCACCGCATCCCGACTAGCGGGGGGACTCACAGATACGCAGTATTTT	CASTASRLAGGLTDTQYF
TRBV25-1	few	TRBJ1-5	-	TGTGCCAGCAGTGAAGTAGGTAGCAATCAGCCCCAGCATTTT	CASSEVGSNQPQHF